Below, 24 T cell receptor beta chains from the same sample are listed, as sequenced in a study of CD8 T cells in Susac syndrome. After extraction with the RNeasy kit, about 0.45 to 1 ug of the RNA was reverse transcribed using random hexamers. Using its own MiXCR run on the immunoSEQ multiplex PCR reads, TCRdb lists one record per CDR3 protein. Here the sample spans approximately 140,000 distinct CDR3 sequences, 85% to 95% being singletons. The specimen sequenced was CD8+ T cells from PBMCs. Receptors were obtained from a human donor in good health.

J is TRBJ1-5 and V is TRBV9, with a tentative D call TRBD1 (5 bases). The length of the CDR3 is 15 residues. Germline V gene lookup returns CDR1 SGDLS and CDR2 YYNGEE. V was pared by 0 bases and J by 6 bases, with 13 bases between. The CDR3 bases are TGTGCCAGCAGCGTAGAGGGGTTGAGCGGTCAGCCCCAGCATTTT. It encodes CASSVEGLSGQPQHF. The full variable domain, rest sourced from reference TRBV9 and TRBJ1-5, is DSGVTQTPKHLITATGQRVTLRCSPRSGDLSVYWYQQSLDQGLQFLIQYYNGEERAKGNILERFSAQQFPDLHSELNLSSLELGDSALYFCASSVEGLSGQPQHFGDGTRLSIL.

The chain carries TRBV29-1 and TRBJ2-5; 10 nucleotides match TRBD1. Germline CDR1 is SQVTM and CDR2 is ANQGSEA. The CDR3 contains 18 residues. J lost 5 bases, V lost 4 bases, and 19 bases had no gene match. The CDR3 region is CSVVLHTGTGAHWETQYF. Written as DNA, the CDR3 is TGCAGCGTTGTCCTCCACACCGGGACAGGGGCCCATTGGGAGACCCAGTACTTC. Filled out from reference TRBV29-1 and TRBJ2-5, the complete variable domain reads SAVISQKPSRDICQRGTSLTIQCQVDSQVTMMFWYRQQPGQSLTLIATANQGSEATYESGFVIDKFPISRPNLTFSTLTVSNMSPEDSSIYLCSVVLHTGTGAHWETQYFGPGTRLLVL.

The chain carries TRBV21-1 and TRBJ1-1; the table's D call of TRBD1 was not tested on the DNA. TRBV21-1 is a pseudogene. The CDR3 runs to 15 residues. The CDR3 reads CASSPLTGACTEAFF. The DNA for the CDR3 is TGTGCCAGCAGCCCCCTGACAGGGGCTTGCACTGAAGCTTTCTTT.

The genes are TRBV28 and TRBJ2-2; D is undetermined. Germline V CDR1 and CDR2: MDHEN, SYDVKM. V lost 5 bases, J lost 5 bases, and 6 bases lay in between. The CDR3 contains 12 residues. CDR3 loop: CASSTQTGELFF. CDR3 DNA: TGTGCCAGCAGTACACAGACCGGGGAGCTGTTTTTT. The full variable domain, in which reference TRBV28 and TRBJ2-2 provide the parts outside the CDR3, is DVKVTQSSRYLVKRTGEKVFLECVQDMDHENMFWYRQDPGLGLRLIYFSYDVKMKEKGDIPEGYSVSREKKERFSLILESASTNQTSMYLCASSTQTGELFFGEGSRLTVL.

The chain couples TRBV7-9 to TRBJ2-5; D possibly uses TRBD1 or TRBD2 (5 bases each). Looked up from germline, CDR1 is SEHNR and CDR2 is FQNEAQ (reference sequence). The CDR3 extends over 13 amino acids. V lost 5 bases and J lost 4, with 11 bases in between. CDR3 residues: CASSVGTAETQYF. The CDR3 DNA reads as TGTGCCAGCAGCGTGGGGACGGCAGAGACCCAGTACTTC. The full variable domain, with the rest looked up from reference TRBV7-9 and TRBJ2-5, is DTGVSQNPRHKITKRGQNVTFRCDPISEHNRLYWYRQTLGQGPEFLTYFQNEAQLEKSRLLSDRFSAERPKGSFSTLEIQRTEQGDSAMYLCASSVGTAETQYFGPGTRLLVL.

This clonotype was seen once. The chain combines TRBV5-6 with TRBJ2-3; D unresolved. This CDR3 has 14 amino acids. Germline-derived CDR1 and CDR2 are SGHDT and YYEEEE. V lost 2 bases and J 1 base, leaving 8 bases between the germline ends. CDR3 nucleotides: TGTGCCAGCAGCTTCCTCCCGGGCACAGATACGCAGTATTTT. As protein: CASSFLPGTDTQYF.

The J gene is TRBJ2-1, the V gene TRBV6-5, with D unclear. The germline V gene has CDR1 MNHEY and CDR2 SVGAGI. V was trimmed by 4 bases and J by 6 bases, leaving 13 bases between them. This CDR3 spans 14 amino acids. The CDR3 here is CASSSPRYANEQFF. The DNA for the CDR3 is TGTGCCAGCAGTTCCCCGAGGTATGCCAATGAGCAGTTCTTC.

The rearrangement uses TRBV9 and TRBJ1-5; D gene uncertain. The V and J ends lost 0 bases and 4 bases respectively, with 8 bases between them. The CDR3 loop spans 14 amino acids. Germline V lookup: CDR1 SGDLS, CDR2 YYNGEE. In nucleotides, the CDR3 is TGTGCCAGCAGCGTAGGGTTAGAGAATCAGCCCCAGCATTTT. This translates into CASSVGLENQPQHF. The full variable domain, its missing parts supplied by reference TRBV9 and TRBJ1-5, is DSGVTQTPKHLITATGQRVTLRCSPRSGDLSVYWYQQSLDQGLQFLIQYYNGEERAKGNILERFSAQQFPDLHSELNLSSLELGDSALYFCASSVGLENQPQHFGDGTRLSIL.

The V and J genes are TRBV30 and TRBJ2-7; weak D call: TRBD2 (6 bases). The length of the CDR3 is 14 residues. CDR1 GTSNPN and CDR2 SVGIG come from the germline V gene (reference sequence). The V end lost 2 bases, the J end lost 4 bases, and 15 bases lay between the germline ends. CDR3 in DNA: TGTGCCTGGAGTCAGGGAGTCGGGACTTACGAGCAGTACTTC. Encoded protein: CAWSQGVGTYEQYF.

CDR3 bases: TGTGCCAGCAGCAGAGATGGCGATCAAGAGACCCAGTACTTC. It translates to CASSRDGDQETQYF. This sequence joins TRBV9 and TRBJ2-5; D remains unclear. Trimming removed 4 bases at V and 2 bases at J, with 12 bases between. The CDR3 sequence is 14 residues long. Germline V CDR1 and CDR2: SGDLS, YYNGEE. The whole variable domain, remainder taken from reference TRBV9 and TRBJ2-5, is DSGVTQTPKHLITATGQRVTLRCSPRSGDLSVYWYQQSLDQGLQFLIQYYNGEERAKGNILERFSAQQFPDLHSELNLSSLELGDSALYFCASSRDGDQETQYFGPGTRLLVL.

The chain recombines TRBV7-2 with TRBJ2-2, with unresolved D. This CDR3 comprises 17 residues. Deletions cut 5 bases from V and 3 bases from J, with 19 bases between. Per germline, CDR1 SGHTA and CDR2 FQGNSA. CDR3 amino acids: CASSPRPQVDYTGELFF. The CDR3 DNA follows: TGTGCCAGCAGCCCTCGTCCCCAGGTCGATTACACCGGGGAGCTGTTTTTT.

With respect to this clonotype: A junction end diverges from the germline sequence, so it may reflect a read error. V is TRBV29-1 and J is TRBJ1-3; no clear D gene. The CDR3 sequence is 14 residues long. Germline V gene sequence: CDR1 SQVTM, CDR2 ANQGSEA. The CDR3 loop is CSAEDGRSGNTIYF. CDR3 in DNA: TGCAGCGCTGAAGACGGACGCTCTGGAAACACCATATATTTT.

J is TRBJ2-7 and V is TRBV9; TRBD2 matches 7 bases. V lost 3 bases, J lost 2 bases, and 11 bases stayed unmatched. Germline V CDR1 and CDR2: SGDLS, YYNGEE. This CDR3 is 16 amino acids long. The CDR3 sequence: CASSAGRGWPAYEQYF. Here the CDR3 DNA reads TGTGCCAGCAGCGCGGGGAGGGGATGGCCCGCCTACGAGCAGTACTTC.

The chain has TRBV6-2 or TRBV6-3 and TRBJ2-7, with D unclear. V dropped 6 bases and J dropped 5 bases, with 11 bases sitting between them. Germline V gene lookup returns CDR1 MNHEY and CDR2 SVGEGT. This CDR3 spans 12 amino acids. The CDR3 nucleotides are TGTGCCAGCAGATCCACAGTGGACGAGCAGTACTTC. The encoded protein is CASRSTVDEQYF.

This chain uses TRBV20-1 with TRBJ2-1, with TRBD2 as a possible D gene (5 bases). This CDR3 is 12 amino acids long. Germline CDR1 DFQATT, CDR2 SNEGSKA (reference sequence). The V gene lost 3 bases and the J gene lost 8 bases, with 11 bases spanning the gap. This CDR3 reads CSASGEWDEQFF. CDR3 DNA sequence: TGCAGTGCTAGCGGGGAGTGGGATGAGCAGTTCTTC.

V is TRBV7-8 and J is TRBJ2-3; D tentatively fits TRBD1 or TRBD2 (5 bases each). This CDR3 spans 15 amino acids. Trimming left V 1 base short and J 4 bases short, with 12 bases between. Germline V CDR1 and CDR2: SGHVS, FQNEAQ. The CDR3 here is CASSLEAGSADTQYF. CDR3 DNA: TGTGCCAGCAGCTTAGAGGCAGGGAGTGCAGATACGCAGTATTTT.

This chain connects TRBV5-1 to TRBJ2-1; D uncertain. V lost 0 bases and J lost 5, with 6 bases in between. Germline CDR1 is SGHRS and CDR2 is YFSETQ. CDR3 length: 13 residues. The CDR3: CASSLVVHNEQFF. The CDR3, as DNA: TGCGCCAGCAGCTTGGTCGTTCACAATGAGCAGTTCTTC. Complete variable domain (other parts from reference TRBV5-1 and TRBJ2-1): KAGVTQTPRYLIKTRGQQVTLSCSPISGHRSVSWYQQTPGQGLQFLFEYFSETQRNKGNFPGRFSGRQFSNSRSEMNVSTLELGDSALYLCASSLVVHNEQFFGPGTRLTVL.

The chain links TRBV4-3 to TRBJ1-5; TRBD1 is a possible D gene (5 bases). The CDR3 totals 15 residues. Germline V lookup: CDR1 LGHNA, CDR2 YSLEER. V lost 0 bases, J lost 7 bases, and 13 bases lay in between. DNA of the CDR3: TGCGCCAGCAGCCAAGACAGGGCTGGGTGGCAGCCCCAGCATTTT. Translated: CASSQDRAGWQPQHF.

The chain is built from TRBV5-1 and TRBJ1-1, with unresolved D. The germline V gene encodes CDR1 SGHRS and CDR2 YFSETQ. The V gene lost 7 bases and the J gene lost 1 base, with 8 bases spanning the gap. CDR3 length equals 12 residues. The CDR3 here is CASVGENTEAFF. In DNA, the CDR3 is TGCGCCAGCGTGGGCGAGAACACTGAAGCTTTCTTT. Using reference TRBV5-1 and TRBJ1-1 for the parts outside the CDR3, the full variable domain is KAGVTQTPRYLIKTRGQQVTLSCSPISGHRSVSWYQQTPGQGLQFLFEYFSETQRNKGNFPGRFSGRQFSNSRSEMNVSTLELGDSALYLCASVGENTEAFFGQGTRLTVV.

The V call is TRBV7-2, the J call TRBJ2-7; D is unresolved. V shed 1 base and J shed 3 bases, with 10 bases lying between them. From germline, CDR1 is SGHTA and CDR2 FQGNSA. The CDR3 spans 14 residues. Here the CDR3 reads CASSLGAGHYEQYF. The CDR3 DNA reads as TGTGCCAGCAGCTTAGGGGCCGGTCACTACGAGCAGTACTTC.

The chain links TRBV24-1 to TRBJ2-7, with D unclear. The germline gives CDR1 KGHDR, CDR2 SFDVKD. V shed 6 bases and J shed 6 bases, with 8 bases lying between them. The length of the CDR3 is 11 residues. CDR3 sequence reads: CATSLQGEQYF. The CDR3, as DNA: TGTGCCACCAGTCTTCAAGGCGAGCAGTACTTC.

V and J are TRBV7-9 and TRBJ1-1; D perhaps matches TRBD1 (6 bases). Trimming took 4 bases from V and 5 from J, leaving 14 bases between them. Germline values: CDR1 SEHNR, CDR2 FQNEAQ (reference sequence). The CDR3 totals 14 residues. This CDR3 reads CASSYVGGTTEAFF. The CDR3 coding sequence is TGTGCCAGCAGCTACGTGGGAGGGACAACTGAAGCTTTCTTT. Full variable domain (remainder filled in from reference TRBV7-9 and TRBJ1-1): DTGVSQNPRHKITKRGQNVTFRCDPISEHNRLYWYRQTLGQGPEFLTYFQNEAQLEKSRLLSDRFSAERPKGSFSTLEIQRTEQGDSAMYLCASSYVGGTTEAFFGQGTRLTVV.

V usage is TRBV5-4 and J usage is TRBJ2-1, with a tentative D call TRBD2 (6 bases). Germline CDR1 is SGHNT and CDR2 is YYREEE (reference sequence). The CDR3 contains 12 residues. DNA of the CDR3: TGTGCGAGCCGGGGGTCGGAAAATGAGCAGTTCTTC. Translating gives CASRGSENEQFF.

V is TRBV3-1 and J is TRBJ2-7; 7 positions agree with TRBD2. From germline, CDR1 is LGHDT and CDR2 YNNKEL (reference sequence). The CDR3 has 14 amino acids. V gave up 3 bases and J gave up 6 bases; unmatched junction bases: 8. The CDR3 DNA reads TGTGCCAGCAGCCACGGACTAGATATTGGCGAGCAGTACTTC. Amino acid sequence: CASSHGLDIGEQYF.